These 11 T cell receptor beta chains were sequenced from one sample in a study of blood T cell repertoires in COVID-19. Profiled with immunoSEQ multiplex PCR; TCRdb holds only in-frame clones, not every one. The sample yields 18,000 or so clones, approximately 90% seen once. The sample taken for sequencing was peripheral blood. These TCRs come from a man between 35 and 55 years old with active COVID-19.

V usage is TRBV5-6 and J usage is TRBJ2-7, with a tentative D call TRBD1 (5 bases). V lost 3 bases and J 0 bases, leaving 13 bases between the germline ends. This CDR3 has 15 amino acids. Germline V gene lookup returns CDR1 SGHDT and CDR2 YYEEEE. The CDR3 spells CASSSVGRDSYEQYF. Written as DNA, the CDR3 is TGTGCCAGCAGCTCGGTTGGCAGGGACTCCTACGAGCAGTACTTC. The full variable domain, its missing parts supplied by reference TRBV5-6 and TRBJ2-7, is DAGVTQSPTHLIKTRGQQVTLRCSPKSGHDTVSWYQQALGQGPQFIFQYYEEEERQRGNFPDRFSGHQFPNYSSELNVNALLLGDSALYLCASSSVGRDSYEQYFGPGTRLTVT.

The gene calls are TRBV4-3 and TRBJ2-5; 7 bases match TRBD2. Judging by the DNA end, TRBJ2-7 fits better; the J call may be wrong. Germline-derived CDR1 and CDR2 are LGHNA and YSLEER. This CDR3 has 16 amino acids. The chain's CDR3 is CASSPQLAISSYEQYF. The CDR3 DNA reads as TGCGCCAGCAGCCCACAACTAGCGATAAGCTCCTACGAGCAGTACTTC.

This chain links TRBV18 with TRBJ1-5; 10 nucleotides line up with TRBD1. This CDR3 region has 15 residues. The germline V gene has CDR1 KGHSH and CDR2 LQKENI. After removal of 3 bases from V and 5 bases from J, the junction contained 4 bases not matched to a gene. The CDR3 sequence is CASSPDRGGYQPQHF. Written as DNA, the CDR3 is TGTGCCAGCTCACCGGACAGGGGGGGCTATCAGCCCCAGCATTTT.

The chain recombines TRBV5-6 with TRBJ1-2; 10 nucleotides line up with TRBD1. The CDR3 loop spans 14 amino acids. V lost 9 bases to trimming and J lost 4 bases; unmatched junction nucleotides: 9. CDR1 and CDR2 from the germline V gene are SGHDT and YYEEEE. The CDR3 region has the DNA TGTGCCACCACCATGACAGGGGGCGTCTATGGCTACACCTTC. It yields the protein CATTMTGGVYGYTF.

The chain employs TRBV11-1 and TRBJ1-1; D possibly corresponds to TRBD1 (6 bases). The germline CDR1 and CDR2 sequences are SGHAT and FQDESV (reference sequence). The CDR3 runs 15 residues. V lost 5 bases and J 0 bases, leaving 13 bases between the germline ends. The CDR3 DNA reads as TGTGCCAGCAGCGTGATGGACAGTGTGAACACTGAAGCTTTCTTT. This codes for CASSVMDSVNTEAFF.

The chain has TRBV10-3 and TRBJ2-1, with D possibly TRBD2 on 5 matching bases. CDR3 length equals 11 residues. Germline loops: CDR1 ENHRY, CDR2 SYGVKD. Trimming shortened V by 5 bases and J by 12 bases, and 11 bases separated the two germline ends. This CDR3 is CAISTGSGQFF. The CDR3 DNA follows: TGTGCCATCAGTACGGGGAGCGGGCAGTTCTTC.

The V gene is TRBV18, the J gene TRBJ1-2; TRBD1 matches 7 bases. Germline trimming cut 5 bases from V and 6 bases from J; bases unmatched to any gene: 12. The CDR3 is 15 amino acids. The V gene's germline CDR1 is KGHSH and CDR2 LQKENI. The CDR3 protein is CASSFSGTDTNGYTF. The CDR3 DNA is TGTGCCAGCTCATTTTCCGGGACAGACACTAATGGCTACACCTTC. The full variable domain, with the rest looked up from reference TRBV18 and TRBJ1-2, is NAGVMQNPRHLVRRRGQEARLRCSPMKGHSHVYWYRQLPEEGLKFMVYLQKENIIDESGMPKERFSAEFPKEGPSILRIQQVVRGDSAAYFCASSFSGTDTNGYTFGSGTRLTVV.

In its sample, this clone was seen once. J is TRBJ2-3 and V is TRBV21-1; whether TRBD1, the table's D call, matches the DNA was not checked. TRBV21-1 has pseudogene status. The CDR3 consists of 16 residues. The CDR3 DNA sequence: TGTGCCAGCAGCAAGACAGGGACAACTAGCACAGATACGCAGTATTTT. Translating gives CASSKTGTTSTDTQYF.

V gene TRBV27 combines with J gene TRBJ2-2, with 7 bases fitting TRBD1. The CDR3 spans 17 residues. Unmatched junction bases numbered 11, after V lost 2 bases and J lost 5 bases. Germline-derived CDR1 and CDR2 are MNHEY and SMNVEV (reference sequence). CDR3 protein: CASSLLSTGAVTGELFF. DNA of the CDR3: TGTGCCAGCAGTTTACTAAGTACAGGGGCCGTTACCGGGGAGCTGTTTTTT.

The rearrangement links TRBV27 to TRBJ2-1; 9 positions agree with TRBD2. This CDR3 spans 17 amino acids. The junction had 9 bases not matched to a gene; V was cut back by 5 bases and J by 1 base. The germline V gene has CDR1 MNHEY and CDR2 SMNVEV (reference sequence). Written as DNA, the CDR3 is TGTGCCAGCAGTCCCGTAGCGGGAGAGGCGTCCTACAATGAGCAGTTCTTC. This codes for CASSPVAGEASYNEQFF.

The genes are TRBV7-2 and TRBJ2-5; 8 bases match TRBD1. Trimming at V came to 4 bases and at J to 5 bases, leaving 6 bases not matched to a gene. CDR3 length: 14 residues. Germline CDR1 SGHTA, CDR2 FQGNSA. CDR3: CASSSRTGRETQYF. The CDR3 nucleotides read TGTGCCAGCAGCTCTAGGACAGGGAGGGAGACCCAGTACTTC.